A single sample is the source of the 7 T cell receptor beta chains below, sequenced in a study of cytomegalovirus exposure and HLA in healthy donors. Method: immunoSEQ multiplex PCR; TCRdb's copy keeps in-frame clones and lacks some. The repertoire holds over 250,000 clones, with just over 85% as singletons. Sequencing was performed on PBMCs. The receptors here all came from a woman aged 18-35 years in good health and CMV-seronegative.

The V gene is TRBV7-2, the J gene TRBJ2-6, with D maybe TRBD1 (6 bases). The CDR3 has 16 residues. The germline CDR1 and CDR2 sequences are SGHTA and FQGNSA. V was clipped by 4 bases and J by 0 bases, with 10 bases between them. The CDR3 DNA follows: TGTGCCAGCAGCTCGAACAGGGTCTCTGGGGCCAACGTCCTGACTTTC. Amino acid sequence: CASSSNRVSGANVLTF. The full variable domain, in which reference TRBV7-2 and TRBJ2-6 provide the parts outside the CDR3, is GAGVSQSPSNKVTEKGKDVELRCDPISGHTALYWYRQSLGQGLEFLIYFQGNSAPDKSGLPSDRFSAERTGGSVSTLTIQRTQQEDSAVYLCASSSNRVSGANVLTFGAGSRLTVL.

The rearrangement links TRBV10-1 to TRBJ1-5; TRBD1 is a possible D gene (5 bases). The CDR3 totals 16 residues. Trimming removed 6 bases at V and 0 bases at J, with 15 bases between. Germline V lookup: CDR1 WNHNN, CDR2 SYGVQD (reference sequence). The CDR3 DNA follows: TGCGCCAGCAGACCCGGCAGGGTCCTTAGCAATCAGCCCCAGCATTTT. Protein product: CASRPGRVLSNQPQHF.

This clone appeared a few times. This rearrangement joins TRBV2 to TRBJ2-1; D possibly corresponds to TRBD2 (5 bases). The CDR3 spans 14 residues. The V and J ends lost 0 bases and 8 bases respectively, with 11 bases between them. The germline V gene encodes CDR1 SNHLY and CDR2 FYNNEI. The CDR3 nucleotides are TGTGCCAGCAGTGAAGCGCTTCGGGGTCATGAGCAGTTCTTC. This gives the protein CASSEALRGHEQFF.

The count of this clone is one. The CDR3 sequence: CASSRAGLSGEQYF. The CDR3 DNA reads as TGTGCCAGCAGCAGGGCAGGGCTCTCGGGCGAGCAGTACTTC. The J gene is TRBJ2-7, the V gene TRBV6-5; D is perhaps TRBD1 (5 bases). CDR1 is MNHEY, CDR2 SVGAGI, per germline. This CDR3 region has 14 residues. Trimming stripped 6 bases from V and 6 bases from J, with 18 bases between.

The chain employs TRBV11-3 and TRBJ2-1; 8 bases agree with TRBD2. J was trimmed by 0 bases and V by 6 bases; bases with no gene match: 7. This CDR3 is built from 16 residues. Germline V gene lookup returns CDR1 SGHNT and CDR2 YENEEA. This CDR3 is CASRLTSGSSYNEQFF. In nucleotides, the CDR3 is TGTGCCAGCAGGTTAACTAGCGGAAGCTCCTACAATGAGCAGTTCTTC.

The chain joins TRBV11-3 to TRBJ1-3; possible D gene TRBD1, 6 bases. V lost 5 bases, J lost 2 bases, and 10 bases lay in between. Germline V gives CDR1 SGHNT, CDR2 YENEEA. The CDR3 extends over 14 amino acids. CDR3: CASSKTGPGNTIYF. The CDR3 bases are TGTGCCAGCAGCAAGACAGGTCCTGGAAACACCATATATTTT.

The gene calls are TRBV30 and TRBJ2-1; the match to TRBD2 covers 13 bases. CDR1 is GTSNPN and CDR2 is SVGIG in the germline V gene (reference sequence). The CDR3 covers 17 residues. J was trimmed by 5 bases and V by 0 bases; bases with no gene match: 7. The CDR3 reads CAWSVYRTSGGHNEQFF. CDR3 coding DNA: TGTGCCTGGAGTGTGTATCGGACTAGCGGGGGTCACAATGAGCAGTTCTTC.